This T cell receptor (beta chain) originates from a study of blood T cell repertoires in COVID-19. Looking at the study overall: The United States, Italy and Spain were the sources of the acute and convalescent COVID-19 samples.

As handled by the study authors: Cell counts per sample came from amplifying reference gene primers. Assay used: immunoSEQ multiplex PCR; TCRdb lists only in-frame clones, some missing. The V and J calls and clone size are taken from that table; D and trimming were inferred from the DNA. The table shows 300,000 or so clones, with about 87% occurring only once. The CDR3 sequence is 19 residues long. Germline CDR1 and CDR2: KGHDR and SFDVKD. V was clipped by 4 bases and J by 0 bases, with 21 bases between them. This chain joins TRBV24-1 and TRBJ1-3, with D possibly matching TRBD1 (6 bases). The sequencing sample was made of peripheral blood. The TCR comes from a woman aged 40 to 55 who had recovered from COVID-19. As DNA, the CDR3 is TGTGCCACCAGTGACCCCCTTCGAGCCCTCAGGGGCTCTGGAAACACCATATATTTT. Its protein product is CATSDPLRALRGSGNTIYF.